This T cell receptor beta chain derives from a study of CD8+CD57+ T cells in acquired aplastic anemia. The overall study: Sorted CD4+ and CD8+ cells yielded DNA averaging around 3.2 ug. Healthy donor CD4+ cell samples had a mean of around 9.9 million reads.

CDR3 size: 14 residues. V was trimmed by 7 bases and J by 2 bases, leaving 13 bases between them. Points on this clonotype: The antigen is undetermined.

The template for TCR beta VDJ and CDR3 sequence profiling was genomic DNA. From the reads, TCRdb called clonotypes with MiXCR, one entry per CDR3 protein. Among 400,000 to 450,000 distinct CDR3 sequences, just under 70% were seen once, and the ten largest hold 3% to 4.5%. Study findings and constraints: Patients and controls were found to share twenty-nine CD8+ CDR3 sequences.

This chain links TRBV12-3 or TRBV12-4 with TRBJ2-3; a weak D match, TRBD1 (6 bases). Input material: sorted CD4+, CD8+, or CD8+CD57+ T cells (not recorded which) from PBMCs. This TCR was sampled from a human donor in good health, serving as a control. Here the CDR3 DNA reads TGTGCCAGCACCGGTACAGGGTACACAGATACGCAGTATTTT. Its protein product is CASTGTGYTDTQYF.